A single sample gave rise to the 7 T cell receptor beta chains below, sequenced in a study of blood T cells in healthy people across ages. Primed by a sample-barcoded 5' primer and a J-beta primer mix, a second PCR proceeded for 7 to 11 cycles. TCRdb recomputed calls from the 5' RACE reads with MiXCR, one row per CDR3 protein. The sample has 1.4 million or so distinct CDR3 sequences, approximately 42% seen once. Input material: blood. The receptors shown here come from a woman younger than 35 in good health.

The chain employs TRBV10-3 and TRBJ1-2; D not certain. This CDR3 has 15 residues. Germline CDR1 ENHRY, CDR2 SYGVKD. Trimming took 4 bases from V and 0 from J, leaving 12 bases between them. CDR3 sequence (DNA): TGTGCCATCAGTGGCACAATACGTACTAACTATGGCTACACCTTC. It translates to CAISGTIRTNYGYTF.

A word on this clonotype: This may arise from a read error, as a much more abundant clone is one base away. The V call is TRBV12-3 or TRBV12-4, the J call TRBJ2-5; 9 bases agree with TRBD2. The CDR3 has 15 amino acids. The V segment lost 3 bases and the J segment 11 bases; nucleotides outside the gene matches: 13. The CDR3 coding sequence is TGTGCCAGCAGTTTCGCCGGGACTAGCTACAATGAGCAGTACTTC. Its protein product is CASSFAGTSYNEQYF.

This clonotype was observed a single time. The chain couples TRBV7-9 to TRBJ2-2, with D possibly matching TRBD2 (6 bases). Per the germline V gene, CDR1 is SEHNR and CDR2 is FQNEAQ (reference sequence). The CDR3 has 14 amino acids. Trimming pared 8 bases from V and 3 bases from J, leaving 13 bases between. CDR3 protein: CASPPGSDTGELFF. In DNA, the CDR3 is TGTGCCAGCCCCCCCGGGAGCGACACCGGGGAGCTGTTTTTT.

The V gene is TRBV20-1, the J gene TRBJ1-1; no clear D. Trimming left V 2 bases short and J 8 bases short, with 12 bases between. Per the germline V gene, CDR1 is DFQATT and CDR2 is SNEGSKA (reference sequence). This CDR3 comprises 12 residues. In nucleotides, the CDR3 is TGCAGTGCTAGATGGTGGGCGGGGGAAGCTTTCTTT. Translating it yields CSARWWAGEAFF.

This clonotype was found a few times. CDR3: CASKTRLNIQYF. The CDR3 coding sequence is TGTGCCAGCAAAACCAGGCTGAACATTCAGTACTTC. The genes are TRBV6-1 and TRBJ2-4; D remains ambiguous. V was pared by 7 bases and J by 7 bases, with 11 bases between. The CDR3 loop spans 12 amino acids. Germline V gene data show CDR1 as MNHNS and CDR2 as SASEGT.

Only a few counts were recorded for this clonotype. The chain uses TRBV6-5 and TRBJ2-5; TRBD2 agrees at 7 bases. CDR3 length: 16 amino acids. Trimming cost V 4 bases and J 4 bases; bases outside gene matches: 12. Germline V gene sequence: CDR1 MNHEY, CDR2 SVGAGI. The CDR3 nucleotides are TGTGCCAGCAGTTCCTTAGTTGCGGGAGAGGGAGAGACCCAGTACTTC. As protein: CASSSLVAGEGETQYF.

This clonotype was seen a few times. The rearrangement joins TRBV11-2 to TRBJ2-3, with TRBD2 identical over 12 bases. With V trimmed by 6 bases and J by 6 bases, 13 bases remained unmatched. The germline V gene encodes CDR1 SGHAT and CDR2 FQNNGV. The CDR3 has 17 amino acids. This CDR3 is CASRPLAGGPLGDTQYF. CDR3 DNA sequence: TGTGCCAGCAGACCGCTAGCGGGAGGGCCTCTCGGCGATACGCAGTATTTT. The whole variable domain, remainder taken from reference TRBV11-2 and TRBJ2-3, is EAGVAQSPRYKIIEKRQSVAFWCNPISGHATLYWYQQILGQGPKLLIQFQNNGVVDDSQLPKDRFSAERLKGVDSTLKIQPAKLEDSAVYLCASRPLAGGPLGDTQYFGPGTRLTVL.